These T cell receptor beta chains were read from a single sample in a study of blood T cell repertoires in COVID-19. Measured with immunoSEQ multiplex PCR; TCRdb has only the in-frame clones, and not every one. The table lists some 40,000 clones, around 82% of them singletons. The sequenced sample was peripheral blood. The origin of the receptors is a man between 70 and 80 years old with acute or convalescent COVID-19. The CDR3 runs from the conserved cysteine through the conserved F or W. Each record gives: V gene, J gene, clone size, D gene, CDR3 protein, CDR3 DNA. A D gene is named only where the DNA matches it firmly. Expanded clones are given a class, and other clones once, few, many or no size at all.

v_call: TRBV27
j_call: TRBJ2-3
clone_size: NA
d_call: TRBD2
cdr3_aa: CASSLRLAGGPSQDTQYF
cdr3_nt: TGTGCCAGCAGTTTACGACTAGCGGGAGGGCCGTCGCAAGATACGCAGTATTTT

v_call: TRBV2
j_call: TRBJ1-1
clone_size: few
d_call: TRBD1
cdr3_aa: CASTRDRAAEAFF
cdr3_nt: TGTGCCAGCACCCGCGACAGGGCGGCTGAAGCTTTCTTT

v_call: TRBV6-6
j_call: TRBJ1-5
clone_size: NA
d_call: TRBD1
cdr3_aa: CASRPGGSGNQPQHF
cdr3_nt: TGTGCCAGCCGTCCAGGGGGCTCGGGTAATCAGCCCCAGCATTTT

v_call: TRBV4-3
j_call: TRBJ2-3
clone_size: NA
d_call: NA
cdr3_aa: CASSRSGSTDTQYF
cdr3_nt: TGCGCCAGCAGTCGCTCTGGCTCCACAGATACGCAGTATTTT

v_call: TRBV7-9
j_call: TRBJ2-3
clone_size: NA
d_call: NA
cdr3_aa: CAGRPRGDTDTQYF
cdr3_nt: TGTGCCGGTCGACCCCGCGGGGACACAGATACGCAGTATTTT

v_call: TRBV7-2
j_call: TRBJ2-1
clone_size: NA
d_call: NA
cdr3_aa: CASSDRRKDEQFF
cdr3_nt: TGTGCCAGCAGCGACAGGAGGAAAGACGAGCAGTTCTTC

v_call: TRBV27
j_call: TRBJ1-1
clone_size: NA
d_call: TRBD1
cdr3_aa: CASSLYQRQGRNTEAFF
cdr3_nt: TGTGCCAGCAGTTTATATCAGCGACAGGGGAGGAACACTGAAGCTTTCTTT

v_call: TRBV12-5
j_call: TRBJ2-2
clone_size: few
d_call: NA
cdr3_aa: CASGPLVATGELFF
cdr3_nt: TGTGCTAGTGGCCCCCTCGTCGCGACCGGGGAGCTGTTTTTT

v_call: TRBV6-2/TRBV6-3
j_call: TRBJ2-1
clone_size: NA
d_call: TRBD2
cdr3_aa: CASSLGLAGGFSYNEQFF
cdr3_nt: TGTGCCAGCAGTCTCGGACTAGCGGGGGGTTTCTCCTACAATGAGCAGTTCTTC

v_call: TRBV7-9
j_call: TRBJ1-1
clone_size: NA
d_call: TRBD1
cdr3_aa: CASSYLGQPNTEAFF
cdr3_nt: TGTGCCAGCAGCTACCTGGGACAGCCTAACACTGAAGCTTTCTTT

v_call: TRBV6-2/TRBV6-3
j_call: TRBJ1-5
clone_size: NA
d_call: TRBD1
cdr3_aa: CASSFWDRAIIVNNQPQHF
cdr3_nt: TGTGCCAGCAGTTTCTGGGACAGGGCGATTATAGTGAACAATCAGCCCCAGCATTTT

v_call: TRBV13
j_call: TRBJ2-1
clone_size: NA
d_call: NA
cdr3_aa: CASSKYRENNEQFF
cdr3_nt: TGTGCCAGCAGCAAGTACAGGGAGAACAATGAGCAGTTCTTC

v_call: TRBV18
j_call: TRBJ2-7
clone_size: NA
d_call: TRBD2
cdr3_aa: CASSPTGGYEQYF
cdr3_nt: TGTGCCAGCTCACCCACGGGGGGCTACGAGCAGTACTTC

v_call: TRBV7-2
j_call: TRBJ1-4
clone_size: NA
d_call: NA
cdr3_aa: CASSREWQNEKLFF
cdr3_nt: TGTGCCAGCAGTCGGGAGTGGCAAAATGAAAAACTGTTTTTT

v_call: TRBV4-3
j_call: TRBJ2-3
clone_size: NA
d_call: NA
cdr3_aa: CASSQDTGVDTQYF
cdr3_nt: TGCGCCAGCAGCCAAGATACAGGAGTCGATACGCAGTATTTT

v_call: TRBV7-9
j_call: TRBJ2-1
clone_size: NA
d_call: TRBD2
cdr3_aa: CASSLKQRESNEQFF
cdr3_nt: TGTGCCAGCAGCCTAAAACAGCGGGAGTCCAATGAGCAGTTCTTC

v_call: TRBV11-3
j_call: TRBJ1-1
clone_size: NA
d_call: TRBD1
cdr3_aa: CASSLQGDLNTEAFF
cdr3_nt: TGTGCCAGCAGCTTACAGGGGGACTTGAACACTGAAGCTTTCTTT